These 30 T cell receptor beta chains were sequenced from one sample in a study of blood T cells in healthy people across ages. A second PCR of about 6 to 11 cycles used a sample-barcoded 5' primer and a J-beta primer mix. In TCRdb, the 5' RACE reads were re-called with MiXCR into one record per CDR3 protein. The profile shows some 860,000 distinct CDR3 sequences, around 50% of them singletons. Sequenced material: blood. These TCRs come from a man aged 40-55 years in good health.

As regards this clonotype: No DNA is shown, since the ends of the CDR3 on it are uncertain; the CDR3 is the one TCRdb lists. The chain recombines TRBV20-1 with TRBJ2-5; no DNA check was done on the table's D call, TRBD2. Germline CDR1 reads DFQATT; CDR2 reads SNEGSKA (reference sequence). The CDR3 is 16 residues long, counting both termini. The CDR3 protein is CKHLQCCGTTQETQYF.

Only a few counts were recorded for this clonotype. The chain joins TRBV12-3 or TRBV12-4 to TRBJ1-6; D gene uncertain. The CDR3 runs to 11 residues. The V gene lost 1 base and the J gene lost 8 bases, with 0 bases spanning the gap. CDR3 sequence: CASSLDSPLHF. DNA for the CDR3: TGTGCCAGCAGTTTAGATTCACCCCTCCACTTT.

This clonotype was observed a handful of times. The chain joins TRBV29-1 to TRBJ1-4, with D perhaps matching TRBD1 (5 bases). The CDR3 runs to 14 residues. The V gene's germline CDR1 is SQVTM and CDR2 ANQGSEA. Trimming took off 6 bases at V and 8 bases at J, with 19 bases between the two ends. The CDR3 region is CSVGPGREGEKLFF. In nucleotides, the CDR3 is TGCAGCGTCGGACCGGGACGGGAAGGGGAAAAACTGTTTTTT.

There are a few counts of this clonotype. This chain links TRBV6-4 with TRBJ2-1; possibly TRBD1 or TRBD2 for D (5 bases each). The CDR3 totals 13 residues. Germline lookup yields CDR1 MRHNA and CDR2 SNTAGT. With 2 bases removed from V and 5 bases from J, the gap between germline ends came to 7 bases. CDR3 protein: CASSDRDHNEQFF. CDR3 DNA sequence: TGTGCCAGCAGTGACCGGGACCACAATGAGCAGTTCTTC.

J is TRBJ1-1 and V is TRBV2; 7 positions agree with TRBD1. After removal of 3 bases from V and 4 bases from J, the junction contained 2 bases not matched to a gene. The CDR3 loop spans 13 amino acids. Germline-derived CDR1 and CDR2 are SNHLY and FYNNEI. The CDR3 reads CASSDRGFTEAFF. CDR3 DNA: TGTGCCAGCAGTGACAGGGGGTTCACTGAAGCTTTCTTT.

This clonotype was observed a few times. V is TRBV28 and J is TRBJ2-5; 10 nucleotides line up with TRBD2. J was trimmed by 4 bases and V by 8 bases; bases with no gene match: 10. The germline V gene has CDR1 MDHEN and CDR2 SYDVKM. CDR3 length: 15 amino acids. DNA for the CDR3: TGTGCCAGCCTCGGAGGGGGACTAGCGAGAGAGACCCAGTACTTC. The encoded protein is CASLGGGLARETQYF.

The V call is TRBV9, the J call TRBJ2-5, with D unresolved. Deletions cut 2 bases from V and 2 bases from J, with 7 bases between. The V gene's germline CDR1 is SGDLS and CDR2 YYNGEE. CDR3 length: 13 residues. The CDR3 DNA is TGTGCCAGCAGCGTTGGGGAACAAGAGACCCAGTACTTC. Translation: CASSVGEQETQYF.

Note on this clonotype: The junction differs from germline at one of its ends, possibly a read error. The CDR3 loop reads CASSRTSGQQNIQCF. The CDR3 nucleotides are TGTGCCAGCAGCCGGACTAGCGGGCAACAAAACATTCAGTGCTTC. V gene TRBV7-2 combines with J gene TRBJ2-4; TRBD2 agrees at 11 bases. Germline loops: CDR1 SGHTA, CDR2 FQGNSA. The CDR3 consists of 15 residues.

The table lists this clonotype with a count of one. The V call is TRBV6-6, the J call TRBJ1-1, with 7 nucleotides matching TRBD1. V lost 9 bases and J lost 0; bases outside the gene matches: 4. There are 13 residues in the CDR3. Germline V gene sequence: CDR1 MNHNY, CDR2 SVGAGI (reference sequence). The CDR3 protein is CASQDRLNTEAFF. Written as DNA, the CDR3 is TGTGCCAGTCAGGACAGGTTGAACACTGAAGCTTTCTTT.

CDR3 sequence (DNA): TGTGCCAGCAGGCAGGGCCATGGTAACTATGGCTACACCTTC. Its translation is CASRQGHGNYGYTF. V is TRBV2 and J is TRBJ1-2, with D tentatively TRBD1 (5 bases). V lost 6 bases to trimming and J lost 1 base, with 12 bases between them. Germline V gene lookup returns CDR1 SNHLY and CDR2 FYNNEI. The length of the CDR3 is 14 residues.

The chain combines TRBV5-1 with TRBJ2-5, with 7 bases matching TRBD1. V was pared by 4 bases and J by 6 bases, with 9 bases of the junction left unmatched. CDR1 is SGHRS, CDR2 YFSETQ, per germline. This CDR3 region has 14 residues. The CDR3 coding sequence is TGCGCCAGCAGCCAATCGGGACAGCTAAAGACCCAGTACTTC. It yields the protein CASSQSGQLKTQYF.

This chain joins TRBV3-1 and TRBJ1-3, with D hard to call. Germline V gene lookup returns CDR1 LGHDT and CDR2 YNNKEL (reference sequence). CDR3 size: 19 residues. Trimming cost V 1 base and J 2 bases, with 21 bases left between them. Here the CDR3 DNA reads TGTGCCAGCAGCCAAGTAAGTGGCTACGGGTCAACTCCTGGAAACACCATATATTTT. As protein: CASSQVSGYGSTPGNTIYF.

This chain connects TRBV7-2 to TRBJ2-7; 7 bases agree with TRBD2. The CDR3 is 15 residues long. The trim removed 4 bases at V and 1 base at J, leaving 7 bases unmatched. Germline V gene lookup returns CDR1 SGHTA and CDR2 FQGNSA. The CDR3 reads CASSSERGYSYEQYF. Written as DNA, the CDR3 is TGTGCCAGCAGCTCGGAGCGGGGCTATTCCTACGAGCAGTACTTC.

The rearrangement joins TRBV11-2 to TRBJ1-2; D not resolved. V lost 3 bases and J 13 bases, leaving 9 bases between the germline ends. Germline V gives CDR1 SGHAT, CDR2 FQNNGV. This CDR3 spans 10 amino acids. The CDR3, as DNA: TGTGCCAGCAGCTTGAGCAGGCCCACCTTC. It codes for CASSLSRPTF.

This clonotype was seen at least ten times. V usage is TRBV20-1 and J usage is TRBJ2-7; 9 nucleotides align to TRBD1. The V segment lost 6 bases and the J segment 10 bases; nucleotides outside the gene matches: 10. CDR1 DFQATT and CDR2 SNEGSKA come from the germline V gene (reference sequence). The CDR3 extends over 12 amino acids. The CDR3 bases are TGCAGTGCCAAGGGGACAGGGATGATACAGTACTTC. This sequence encodes CSAKGTGMIQYF.

A single count supports this clonotype. The chain carries TRBV18 and TRBJ1-2; a possible D gene is TRBD1 (6 bases). V gave up 2 bases and J gave up 6 bases, with 10 bases separating them. The CDR3 has 13 residues. Germline CDR1 and CDR2: KGHSH and LQKENI. The CDR3 protein is CASSPAGEDGYTF. The CDR3 nucleotides read TGTGCCAGCTCACCAGCAGGGGAGGATGGCTACACCTTC.

This clonotype was recorded once. The chain uses TRBV5-4 and TRBJ2-1; possible D gene TRBD2, 5 bases. The CDR3 loop spans 15 amino acids. Germline CDR1 is SGHNT and CDR2 is YYREEE (reference sequence). Between the trimmed V and J ends, which lost 2 bases and 5 bases, there was a span of 14 bases. CDR3 region: CASSFGSSSDNEQFF. For the CDR3, the DNA is TGTGCCAGCAGCTTCGGGTCTAGCTCAGACAATGAGCAGTTCTTC.

In this sample, this clonotype turned up a few times. The genes are TRBV29-1 and TRBJ2-5; no firm D call. V was shortened by 0 bases and J by 3 bases, with 11 bases between the two germline ends. The length of the CDR3 is 14 residues. Germline V gene data show CDR1 as SQVTM and CDR2 as ANQGSEA. The CDR3: CSVEDQGNEETQYF. The CDR3 coding sequence is TGCAGCGTTGAAGATCAAGGGAACGAAGAGACCCAGTACTTC.

This clonotype has more than one count but fewer than ten. The V and J genes are TRBV25-1 and TRBJ2-1; 8 positions match TRBD2. The CDR3 length is 16 residues. The germline V gene encodes CDR1 MGHDK and CDR2 SYGVNS. Trimming cost V 4 bases and J 3 bases; bases outside gene matches: 8. CDR3 nucleotides: TGTGCCAGCAGTGTGATGTTAGCGGGACTCTACAATGAGCAGTTCTTC. Its translation: CASSVMLAGLYNEQFF.

The chain uses TRBV27 and TRBJ2-2; D is undetermined. V lost 5 bases to trimming and J lost 7 bases, with 17 bases between them. CDR3 size: 15 residues. Per germline, CDR1 MNHEY and CDR2 SMNVEV (reference sequence). CDR3 residues: CASSGSGPWGGELFF. The CDR3 nucleotides read TGTGCCAGCAGTGGATCTGGGCCTTGGGGCGGGGAGCTGTTTTTT.

This clonotype was seen only a few times. This chain connects TRBV9 to TRBJ2-7; D is possibly TRBD2 (5 bases). The V end was cut by 3 bases, the J end by 6 bases, with 13 bases between. The germline CDR1 and CDR2 sequences are SGDLS and YYNGEE. The CDR3 sequence is 13 residues long. In DNA, the CDR3 is TGTGCCAGCAGCGAGGACTCGGTCGGCGAGCAGTACTTC. Its protein is CASSEDSVGEQYF.

The chain is built from TRBV21-1 and TRBJ2-3. TRBV21-1 is flagged as a pseudogene. This CDR3 has 13 residues. The CDR3 region is CASSNESTDTQYF. The CDR3 DNA reads TGTGCCAGCAGCAATGAGAGCACAGATACGCAGTATTTT.

The chain has TRBV5-5 and TRBJ1-5; 7 nucleotides agree with TRBD1. Germline V gene lookup returns CDR1 SGHKS and CDR2 YYEKEE (reference sequence). The CDR3 is made up of 15 amino acids. The V and J ends lost 4 bases and 9 bases, in that order; junction bases with no gene match: 13. CDR3 coding DNA: TGTGCCAGCAGCGTCGAGGGACAGCTTTCTCGGCCCCAGCATTTT. It specifies CASSVEGQLSRPQHF.

This sequence joins TRBV4-2 and TRBJ2-7, with D perhaps TRBD1 (6 bases). Germline lookup yields CDR1 LGHNA and CDR2 YNFKEQ. The CDR3 consists of 14 residues. Trimming shortened V by 0 bases and J by 5 bases, and 11 bases separated the two germline ends. The CDR3 protein is CASSQDRGLDEQYF. The CDR3 coding sequence is TGTGCCAGCAGCCAAGACAGGGGCCTCGACGAGCAGTACTTC.

This chain links TRBV7-2 with TRBJ2-3; TRBD2 matches at 10 bases. This CDR3 contains 17 residues. The germline CDR1 and CDR2 sequences are SGHTA and FQGNSA. Trimming cost V 5 bases and J 2 bases; bases outside gene matches: 10. The CDR3 bases are TGTGCCAGCAGCCCCCAGTCTAGCGGGGGTATCACAGATACGCAGTATTTT. It specifies CASSPQSSGGITDTQYF.

The V and J genes are TRBV5-1 and TRBJ2-7; 7 bases agree with TRBD2. Germline trimming cut 3 bases from V and 3 bases from J; bases unmatched to any gene: 6. The CDR3 contains 14 residues. Germline V gene lookup returns CDR1 SGHRS and CDR2 YFSETQ. CDR3 loop: CASSSFPGGYEQYF. The CDR3 nucleotides are TGCGCCAGCAGCTCGTTCCCGGGGGGCTACGAGCAGTACTTC.

This clonotype was seen more than once but under ten times. This chain links TRBV3-1 with TRBJ1-1, with D perhaps matching TRBD1 (5 bases). CDR1 is LGHDT and CDR2 is YNNKEL in the germline V gene (reference sequence). The CDR3 has 14 residues. Trimming pared 9 bases from V and 3 bases from J, leaving 17 bases between. The CDR3 nucleotides read TGTGCCAGTGGCGCTCTGAGGGGCGACACTGAAGCTTTCTTT. Translated, it gives CASGALRGDTEAFF.

This clonotype was observed a handful of times. The chain recombines TRBV6-2 or TRBV6-3 with TRBJ1-5; D not resolved. Per the germline V gene, CDR1 is MNHEY and CDR2 is SVGEGT. Trimming shortened V by 3 bases and J by 0 bases, and 12 bases separated the two germline ends. CDR3 length: 16 residues. In DNA form, the CDR3 reads TGTGCCAGCAGTTATGGCCCACTCTATAGCAATCAGCCCCAGCATTTT. Translation gives CASSYGPLYSNQPQHF.

This chain links TRBV27 with TRBJ1-1; a possible D gene is TRBD1 (6 bases). Germline CDR1 reads MNHEY; CDR2 reads SMNVEV (reference sequence). The CDR3 is made up of 12 amino acids. V was pared by 5 bases and J by 4 bases, with 8 bases between. The CDR3 DNA is TGTGCCAGCAGTAAAGGGGGCACTGAAGCTTTCTTT. Protein product: CASSKGGTEAFF.

The CDR3 DNA reads TGCGCCAGCAGCCAAGTTGACTACAATGAGCAGTTCTTC. Protein sequence: CASSQVDYNEQFF. The chain links TRBV4-1 to TRBJ2-1; no clear D. Germline V lookup: CDR1 MGHRA, CDR2 YSYEKL. This CDR3 is 13 amino acids long. The ends were cut back, 1 base at V and 3 bases at J, with 4 bases in the middle.